The 9 T cell receptor beta chains below all came from one sample that was sequenced in a study of T cell responses to AZD1222 COVID-19 vaccine. Assay: immunoSEQ multiplex PCR; the TCRdb copy retains only in-frame clones and omits some. The sample yields 150,000 to 200,000 clones, about 91% seen once. The sequencing here drew on peripheral blood, taken 28 days after the second AZD1222 dose. The receptors derive from an adult who received the AZD1222 COVID-19 vaccine.

V and J are TRBV18 and TRBJ1-2; tentative D call: TRBD1 (5 bases). Germline assignment: CDR1 KGHSH and CDR2 LQKENI. The CDR3 loop spans 14 amino acids. V lost 2 bases and J lost 3, with 10 bases in between. CDR3 loop: CASSPGARDYGYTF. CDR3 DNA: TGTGCCAGCTCACCAGGAGCCAGGGACTATGGCTACACCTTC.

The V call is TRBV5-1, the J call TRBJ1-3; D gene unclear. CDR1 and CDR2 from the germline V gene are SGHRS and YFSETQ. CDR3 length: 15 amino acids. V lost 0 bases, J lost 0 bases, and 7 bases lay in between. The CDR3 nucleotides read TGCGCCAGCAGCTTGGACGGCAGCTCTGGAAACACCATATATTTT. The encoded protein is CASSLDGSSGNTIYF.

The V call is TRBV5-4, the J call TRBJ1-2; perhaps TRBD1 as D (5 bases). CDR1 is SGHNT and CDR2 is YYREEE in the germline V gene (reference sequence). CDR3 length: 13 amino acids. V was cut by 4 bases and J by 8 bases, with 15 bases left in between. The CDR3 reads CASSRPGGGGYTF. The CDR3 DNA follows: TGTGCCAGCAGCCGTCCCGGGGGGGGAGGCTACACCTTC.

V gene TRBV5-6 combines with J gene TRBJ2-3; D is possibly TRBD1 or TRBD2 (5 bases each). Trimming took 4 bases from V and 2 from J, leaving 8 bases between them. The germline V gene encodes CDR1 SGHDT and CDR2 YYEEEE. The CDR3 totals 13 residues. CDR3 sequence (DNA): TGTGCCAGCAGCCTCGGGACCACAGATACGCAGTATTTT. Its protein product is CASSLGTTDTQYF.

The V and J genes are TRBV3-1 (or the pseudogene TRBV3-2) and TRBJ2-3, with 16 nucleotides matching TRBD2. The CDR3 is 18 residues long. Germline V gene data show CDR1 as LGHDT and CDR2 as YNNKEL (reference sequence). Trimming at V came to 6 bases and at J to 4 bases, leaving 10 bases not matched to a gene. The CDR3 sequence: CASSPTGLAGGPSDTQYF. The CDR3 nucleotides read TGTGCCAGCAGTCCGACGGGACTAGCGGGGGGGCCATCAGATACGCAGTATTTT.

The J gene is TRBJ1-1, the V gene TRBV5-1; tentatively, D is TRBD1 (6 bases). V lost 2 bases, J lost 7 bases, and 18 bases lay in between. This CDR3 contains 15 residues. Germline CDR1 SGHRS, CDR2 YFSETQ. In DNA form, the CDR3 reads TGCGCCAGCAGCTTACAGGGTACTCCGGGGGGTGAAGCTTTCTTT. Translation: CASSLQGTPGGEAFF.

This chain's CDR3 is CASRGEKLFF. Here the CDR3 DNA reads TGTGCCAGTAGGGGGGAAAAACTGTTTTTT. The V gene is TRBV7-2, the J gene TRBJ1-4, with a tentative D call TRBD1 (6 bases). The germline V and J ends were trimmed by 9 bases and 8 bases, with 7 bases remaining between them. Germline V gene data show CDR1 as SGHTA and CDR2 as FQGNSA. The CDR3 extends over 10 amino acids.

This rearrangement joins TRBV6-6 to TRBJ2-2, with D perhaps TRBD2 (5 bases). The V gene lost 2 bases and the J gene lost 8 bases, with 12 bases spanning the gap. The CDR3 sequence is 14 residues long. Germline-derived CDR1 and CDR2 are MNHNY and SVGAGI (reference sequence). The CDR3 DNA is TGTGCCAGCAGTTACGTCGGGGAAGGTGGGGAGCTGTTTTTT. It yields the protein CASSYVGEGGELFF.

The V call is TRBV29-1, the J call TRBJ2-7; D is unresolved. This CDR3 has 11 amino acids. Trimming pared 7 bases from V and 2 bases from J, leaving 9 bases between. Germline lookup yields CDR1 SQVTM and CDR2 ANQGSEA. CDR3 nucleotides: TGCAGCGCCAGGTACACCTACGAGCAGTACTTC. It specifies CSARYTYEQYF.